The present T cell receptor (beta chain) was sequenced within a study of OX40 agonist ivuxolimab in advanced cancers. The protocol was immunoSEQ multiplex PCR, while the TCRdb copy is restricted to in-frame clones and leaves out a portion. The sample consists of about 69,000 clones, approximately 93% of them appearing once. Study-wide findings and caveats: Which antigen the expanded peripheral T cells recognized is unknown.

V lost 3 bases and J lost 5, with 10 bases in between. This CDR3 region has 14 residues. Germline assignment: CDR1 SGHTA and CDR2 FQGTGA. As for this clone: Its antigen is still unknown.

A history of autoimmune disease or systemic immunosuppression excluded patients. The source was CD4+ or CD8+ T cells sorted from blood, collected in a trial of the OX40 agonist ivuxolimab. The receptor comes from an adult with an advanced solid tumor such as melanoma, head and neck, liver or kidney cancer. The chain joins TRBV7-3 to TRBJ2-2, with D possibly matching TRBD2 (6 bases). This chain's CDR3 is CASSFSEGTGELFF. CDR3 coding DNA: TGTGCCAGCAGCTTCTCGGAGGGGACCGGGGAGCTGTTTTTT.